This T cell receptor (beta chain) was observed in a study of shared clonotypes between healthy human individuals. Naivety among CD8 cells was defined by CD45RO negativity and positive CCR7 selection, thereby excluding terminally differentiated effector memory CD45RA+ cells. V lost 2 bases and J 4 bases, leaving 11 bases between the germline ends. From germline, CDR1 is MNHEY and CDR2 SMNVEV (reference sequence). This CDR3 is 14 amino acids long. Only in-frame clones appear in the TCRdb table, and some are missing; sequencing was by immunoSEQ multiplex PCR. The table has about 2.2 million clones, 90% to 95% seen once; the top ten hold around 1.8%.

The sample was naive CD8+ T cells from PBMCs. The chain carries TRBV27 and TRBJ1-1, with TRBD1 as a possible D gene (5 bases). The TCR originated in a man between 18 and 29 years old in good health. Some clones in this sample may be carry-over from other donors' samples. For the CDR3, the DNA is TGTGCCAGCAGTTTAAGGGCGGGGGGCACTGAAGCTTTCTTT. It yields the protein CASSLRAGGTEAFF.